What follows are 8 T cell receptor beta chains derived from one specimen sequenced in a study of neurological immune-mediated disorders. TCRdb ran MiXCR on the 5' RACE reads and lists one entry per CDR3 protein. The sample lists roughly 74,000 distinct CDR3 sequences; around 5.2% were seen once. Sequenced: PBMCs. Receptors originate from a man in his late teens or twenties with multiple sclerosis.

The sample holds many counts of this clonotype. V usage is TRBV6-1 and J usage is TRBJ2-7, with D possibly being TRBD1 or TRBD2 (5 bases each). There are 14 residues in the CDR3. V shed 4 bases and J shed 3 bases, with 13 bases lying between them. CDR1 MNHNS and CDR2 SASEGT come from the germline V gene. CDR3 protein: CASSVRGRDYEQYF. CDR3 sequence (DNA): TGTGCCAGCAGTGTCCGGGGCAGGGACTACGAGCAGTACTTC.

This clonotype has just a few counts. Possible read error: a much larger clone is one base away. The chain recombines TRBV6-1 with TRBJ2-3; possibly TRBD1 for D (6 bases). The CDR3 consists of 14 residues. Trimming pared 1 base from V and 4 bases from J, leaving 9 bases between. CDR1 and CDR2 (germline): MNHNS, SASEGT. The CDR3 loop is CASSEGKGADTQYF. The CDR3 DNA sequence: TGTGCCAGCAGTGAAGGAAAGGGGGCAGATACGCAGTATTTT.

There are many counts of this clonotype. This rearrangement joins TRBV29-1 to TRBJ1-1; D is ambiguous. CDR3 size: 14 residues. Germline V gene sequence: CDR1 SQVTM, CDR2 ANQGSEA. The germline V and J ends were trimmed by 6 bases and 0 bases, with 14 bases remaining between them. The CDR3 coding sequence is TGCAGCGTCCAACAGCGGTTCCTGAACACTGAAGCTTTCTTT. This encodes CSVQQRFLNTEAFF.

This clonotype was seen more than once but under ten times. A read error may produce the germline difference seen at one junction end. This CDR3 reads CASSRDPPGSGSPLNF. The CDR3 DNA follows: TGTGCCAGCAGTCGGGACCCCCCGGGTAGTGGTTCACCCCTCAACTTT. The V and J genes are TRBV7-3 and TRBJ1-6; weak D call: TRBD1 (5 bases). Germline V lookup: CDR1 SGHTA, CDR2 FQGTGA. There are 16 residues in the CDR3.

This clonotype was detected ten times or more. This chain links TRBV20-1 with TRBJ2-3, with 11 bases matching TRBD2. Germline V lookup: CDR1 DFQATT, CDR2 SNEGSKA (reference sequence). This CDR3 is built from 15 residues. The V and J ends lost 3 bases and 7 bases, in that order; junction bases with no gene match: 9. The CDR3 DNA is TGCAGTGCTAGGAGCATAGCGGGGGGGAAGTATACGCAGTATTTT. Its protein product is CSARSIAGGKYTQYF.

At least ten counts were recorded for this clonotype. The chain has TRBV20-1 and TRBJ2-1; the D is unclear. V gave up 7 bases and J gave up 2 bases, with 15 bases separating them. The CDR3 covers 14 residues. Germline-derived CDR1 and CDR2 are DFQATT and SNEGSKA (reference sequence). CDR3 residues: CSVNTVVTYNEQFF. The CDR3 DNA reads TGCAGTGTTAACACGGTAGTCACCTACAATGAGCAGTTCTTC.

This clonotype was counted ten times or more. The V gene is TRBV6-2 or TRBV6-3, the J gene TRBJ2-1; a possible D gene is TRBD2 (6 bases). With 4 bases removed from V and 10 bases from J, the gap between germline ends came to 14 bases. Germline V lookup: CDR1 MNHEY, CDR2 SVGEGT. The CDR3 has 13 residues. This CDR3 reads CASSWRAALEQFF. In DNA, the CDR3 is TGTGCCAGCAGTTGGAGGGCCGCTCTGGAGCAGTTCTTC.

Ten or more counts support this clonotype. This CDR3 is CSARAQLFYEQYF. For the CDR3, the DNA is TGCAGTGCTAGAGCCCAGCTATTCTACGAGCAGTACTTC. This chain joins TRBV20-1 and TRBJ2-7, with D unresolved. Trimming pared 1 base from V and 3 bases from J, leaving 10 bases between. The CDR3 has 13 amino acids. The germline V gene has CDR1 DFQATT and CDR2 SNEGSKA (reference sequence).